The sequence of this T cell receptor (beta chain) was determined in a study of T cells in Graves' hyperthyroidism and ophthalmopathy. Amplification of TCR beta CDR3 regions used RNA as the template. TCR CDR3 underwent first-round RT-PCR with the HTBI primer set. TCRdb fed the multiplex PCR reads into MiXCR, producing one record per CDR3 protein. The data hold over 650,000 distinct CDR3 sequences, with 15% to 20% observed a single time. CDR3 length: 11 amino acids. CDR1 is SQVTM and CDR2 is ANQGSEA in the germline V gene. V was shortened by 3 bases and J by 5 bases, with 7 bases between the two germline ends. Stable Graves' hyperthyroidism meant no ophthalmopathy progression within 18 months. Patients aged 18 to 65 had newly diagnosed hyperthyroidism of under 2 months' duration. The study based diagnoses on clinical symptoms, serum thyroxine and TRAb, thyroid ultrasound and orbital computed tomography.

Findings and caveats of the study: Before onset, ophthalmopathy was predicted by the model a median 6.5 months earlier.

This clonotype was observed a single time. Its antigen is unknown. This receptor was identified in a man aged 18 to 29 with Graves' hyperthyroidism. The source material was blood. V is TRBV29-1 and J is TRBJ2-5; no clear D gene. CDR3 sequence: CSVDRWETQYF. The CDR3 DNA is TGCAGCGTTGACCGTTGGGAGACCCAGTACTTC.